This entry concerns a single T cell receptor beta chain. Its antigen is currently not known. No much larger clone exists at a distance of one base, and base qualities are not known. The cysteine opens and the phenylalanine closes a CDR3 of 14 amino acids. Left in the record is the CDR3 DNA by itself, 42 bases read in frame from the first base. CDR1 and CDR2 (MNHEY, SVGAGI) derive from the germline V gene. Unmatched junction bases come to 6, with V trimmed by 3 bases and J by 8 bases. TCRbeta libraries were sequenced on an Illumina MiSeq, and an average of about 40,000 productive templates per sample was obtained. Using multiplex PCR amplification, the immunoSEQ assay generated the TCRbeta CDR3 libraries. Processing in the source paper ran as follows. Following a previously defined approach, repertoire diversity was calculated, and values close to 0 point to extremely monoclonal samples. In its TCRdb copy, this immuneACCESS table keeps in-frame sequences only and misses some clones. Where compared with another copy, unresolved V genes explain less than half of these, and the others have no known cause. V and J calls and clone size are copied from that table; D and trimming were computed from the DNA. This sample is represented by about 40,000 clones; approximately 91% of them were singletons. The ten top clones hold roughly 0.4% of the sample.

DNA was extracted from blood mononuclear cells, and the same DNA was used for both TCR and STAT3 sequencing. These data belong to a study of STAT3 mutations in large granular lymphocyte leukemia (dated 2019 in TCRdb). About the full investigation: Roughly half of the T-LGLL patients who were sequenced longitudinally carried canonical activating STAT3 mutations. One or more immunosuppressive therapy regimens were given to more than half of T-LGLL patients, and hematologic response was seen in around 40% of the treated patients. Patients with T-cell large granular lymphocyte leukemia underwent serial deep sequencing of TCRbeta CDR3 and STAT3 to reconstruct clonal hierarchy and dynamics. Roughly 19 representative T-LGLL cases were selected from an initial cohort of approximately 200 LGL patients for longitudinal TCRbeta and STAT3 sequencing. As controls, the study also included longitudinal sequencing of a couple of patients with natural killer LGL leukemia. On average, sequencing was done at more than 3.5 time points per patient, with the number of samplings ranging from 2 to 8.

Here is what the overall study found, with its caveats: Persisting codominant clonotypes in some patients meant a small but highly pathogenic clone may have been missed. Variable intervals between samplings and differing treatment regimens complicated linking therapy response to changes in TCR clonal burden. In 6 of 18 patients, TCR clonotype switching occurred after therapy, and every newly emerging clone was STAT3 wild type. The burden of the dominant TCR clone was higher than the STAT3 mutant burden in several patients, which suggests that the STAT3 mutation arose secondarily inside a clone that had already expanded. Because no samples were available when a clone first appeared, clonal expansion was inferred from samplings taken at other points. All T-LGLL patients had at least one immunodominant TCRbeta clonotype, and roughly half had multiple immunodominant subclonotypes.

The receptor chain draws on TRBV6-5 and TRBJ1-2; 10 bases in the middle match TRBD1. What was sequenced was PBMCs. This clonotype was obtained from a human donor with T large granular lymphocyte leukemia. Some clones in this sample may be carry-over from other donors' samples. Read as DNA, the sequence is TGTGCCAGCAGTTATTTCGGACAGGGGGAAGGCTACACCTTC. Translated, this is CASSYFGQGEGYTF.